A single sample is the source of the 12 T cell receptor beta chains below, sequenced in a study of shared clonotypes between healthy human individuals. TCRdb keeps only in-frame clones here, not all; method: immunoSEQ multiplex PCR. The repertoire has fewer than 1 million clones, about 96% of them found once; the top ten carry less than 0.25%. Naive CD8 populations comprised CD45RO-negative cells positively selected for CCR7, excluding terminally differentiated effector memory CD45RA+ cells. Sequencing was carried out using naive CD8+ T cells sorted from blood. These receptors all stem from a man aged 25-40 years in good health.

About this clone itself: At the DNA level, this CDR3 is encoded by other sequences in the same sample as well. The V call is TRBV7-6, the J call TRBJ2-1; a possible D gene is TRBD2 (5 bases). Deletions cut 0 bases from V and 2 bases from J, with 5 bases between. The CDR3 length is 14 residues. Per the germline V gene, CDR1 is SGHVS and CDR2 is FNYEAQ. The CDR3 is CASSLAGAYNEQFF. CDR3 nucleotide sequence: TGTGCCAGCAGCTTAGCGGGAGCCTACAATGAGCAGTTCTTC.

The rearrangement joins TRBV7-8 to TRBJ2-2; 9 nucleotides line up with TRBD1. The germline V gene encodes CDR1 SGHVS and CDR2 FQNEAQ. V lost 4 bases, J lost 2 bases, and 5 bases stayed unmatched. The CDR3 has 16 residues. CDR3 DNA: TGTGCCAGCAGCTCGGACAGGGGCCCAAACACCGGGGAGCTGTTTTTT. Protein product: CASSSDRGPNTGELFF.

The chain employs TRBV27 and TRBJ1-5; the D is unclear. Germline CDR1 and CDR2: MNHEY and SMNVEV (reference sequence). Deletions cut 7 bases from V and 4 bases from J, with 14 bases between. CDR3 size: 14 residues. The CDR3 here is CASTPGIGNQPQHF. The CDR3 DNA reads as TGTGCCAGCACCCCCGGGATAGGGAATCAGCCCCAGCATTTT.

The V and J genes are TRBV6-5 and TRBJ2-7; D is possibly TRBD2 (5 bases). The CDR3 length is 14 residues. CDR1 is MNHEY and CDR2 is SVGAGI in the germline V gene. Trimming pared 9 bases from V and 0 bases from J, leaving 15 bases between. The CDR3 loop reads CASRPGLSSYEQYF. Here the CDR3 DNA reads TGTGCCAGTCGGCCGGGATTGAGCTCCTACGAGCAGTACTTC.

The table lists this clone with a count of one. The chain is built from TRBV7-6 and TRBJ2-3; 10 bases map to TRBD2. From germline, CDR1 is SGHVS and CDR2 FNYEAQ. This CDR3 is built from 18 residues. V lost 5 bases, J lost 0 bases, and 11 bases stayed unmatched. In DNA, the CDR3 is TGTGCCAGCAGCGCCGGGACTAGCGTGTACACTAGCACAGATACGCAGTATTTT. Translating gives CASSAGTSVYTSTDTQYF.

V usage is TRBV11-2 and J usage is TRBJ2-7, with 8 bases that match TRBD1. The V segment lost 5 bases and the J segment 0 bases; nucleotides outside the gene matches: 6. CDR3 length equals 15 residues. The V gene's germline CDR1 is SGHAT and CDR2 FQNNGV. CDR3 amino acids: CASSPGQDLSYEQYF. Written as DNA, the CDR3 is TGTGCCAGCAGCCCGGGACAGGACCTCTCCTACGAGCAGTACTTC.

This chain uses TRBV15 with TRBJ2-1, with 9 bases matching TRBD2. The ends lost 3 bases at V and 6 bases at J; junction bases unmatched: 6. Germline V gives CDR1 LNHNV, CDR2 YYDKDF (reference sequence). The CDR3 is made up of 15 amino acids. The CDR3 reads CATSRLAGQFNEQFF. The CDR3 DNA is TGTGCCACCAGCAGGCTAGCGGGACAATTCAATGAGCAGTTCTTC.

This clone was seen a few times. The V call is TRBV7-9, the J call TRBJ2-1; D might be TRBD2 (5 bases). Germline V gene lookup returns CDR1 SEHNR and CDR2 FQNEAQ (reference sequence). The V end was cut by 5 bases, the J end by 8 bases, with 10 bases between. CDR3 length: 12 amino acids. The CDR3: CASSQSGDEQFF. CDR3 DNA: TGTGCCAGCAGCCAATCCGGGGATGAGCAGTTCTTC.

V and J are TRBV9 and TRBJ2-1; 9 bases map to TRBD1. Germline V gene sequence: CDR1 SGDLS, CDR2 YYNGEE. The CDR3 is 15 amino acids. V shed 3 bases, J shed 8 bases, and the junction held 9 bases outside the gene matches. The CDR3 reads CASSGGTGRDDEQFF. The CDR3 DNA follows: TGTGCCAGCAGCGGCGGGACAGGGAGGGATGATGAGCAGTTCTTC.

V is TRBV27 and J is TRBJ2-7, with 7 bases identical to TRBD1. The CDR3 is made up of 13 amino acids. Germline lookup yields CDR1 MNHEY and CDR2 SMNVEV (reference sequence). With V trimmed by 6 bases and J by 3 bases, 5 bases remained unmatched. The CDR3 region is CASRDRLDYEQYF. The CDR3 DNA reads TGTGCCAGCAGGGACAGGCTCGACTACGAGCAGTACTTC.

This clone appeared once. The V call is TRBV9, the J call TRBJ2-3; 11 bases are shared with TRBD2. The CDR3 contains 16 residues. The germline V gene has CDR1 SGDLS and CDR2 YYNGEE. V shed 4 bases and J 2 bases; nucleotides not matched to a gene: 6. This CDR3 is CASSRGTSGATDTQYF. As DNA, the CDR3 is TGTGCCAGCAGCAGGGGGACTAGCGGAGCCACAGATACGCAGTATTTT.

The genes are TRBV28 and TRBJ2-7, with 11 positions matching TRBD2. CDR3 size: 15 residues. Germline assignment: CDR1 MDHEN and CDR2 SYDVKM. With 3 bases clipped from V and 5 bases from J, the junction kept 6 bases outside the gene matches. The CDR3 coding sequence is TGTGCCAGCAGTTTTCTGACTAGCGGGGATGACGAGCAGTACTTC. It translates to CASSFLTSGDDEQYF.